Listed here are 17 T cell receptor beta chains from one sample, sequenced in a study of shared clonotypes between healthy human individuals. The protocol was immunoSEQ multiplex PCR, while the TCRdb copy is restricted to in-frame clones and leaves out a portion. This table holds some 2,500,000 clones, 80% to 95% found once. The material sequenced was naive CD4+ T cells from PBMCs. Specified subset: CD45RA+ positively selected. The receptors derive from a man aged 18 to 29 in good health. Some clones in this sample may be carry-over from other donors' samples.

The chain joins TRBV4-3 to TRBJ1-2; a possible D gene is TRBD1 (5 bases). The ends were cut back, 2 bases at V and 4 bases at J, with 14 bases in the middle. The CDR3 is 15 amino acids. Germline CDR1 LGHNA, CDR2 YSLEER. The CDR3 nucleotides read TGCGCCAGCAGCCAATGGTGGGGGAGAGGCTATGGCTACACCTTC. It codes for CASSQWWGRGYGYTF.

This rearrangement joins TRBV18 to TRBJ1-2; maybe TRBD1 (5 bases). The CDR3 runs 15 residues. The V and J ends lost 2 bases and 8 bases respectively, with 18 bases between them. CDR1 and CDR2 (germline): KGHSH, LQKENI. The DNA of the CDR3 is TGTGCCAGCTCACCAAACGGTGGGGCGATTGGGGGCTACACCTTC. This encodes CASSPNGGAIGGYTF.

As to this clone: Other DNA sequences in the same sample also yield this CDR3. The chain is built from TRBV11-2 and TRBJ2-1; TRBD1 or TRBD2 may be the D gene (5 bases each). Germline values: CDR1 SGHAT, CDR2 FQNNGV. CDR3 length: 15 residues. V gave up 3 bases and J gave up 0 bases, with 9 bases separating them. The CDR3 sequence: CASSFGTSSYNEQFF. CDR3 sequence (DNA): TGTGCCAGCAGCTTCGGGACCAGCTCCTACAATGAGCAGTTCTTC. The full variable domain, its missing parts supplied by reference TRBV11-2 and TRBJ2-1, is EAGVAQSPRYKIIEKRQSVAFWCNPISGHATLYWYQQILGQGPKLLIQFQNNGVVDDSQLPKDRFSAERLKGVDSTLKIQPAKLEDSAVYLCASSFGTSSYNEQFFGPGTRLTVL.

The V call is TRBV18, the J call TRBJ2-3, with 8 bases aligning to TRBD2. J lost 2 bases, V lost 1 base, and 8 bases had no gene match. In germline, CDR1 is KGHSH, CDR2 LQKENI. The CDR3 sequence is 17 residues long. The CDR3 nucleotides are TGTGCCAGCTCACCACGAATTAGCGGGGAGAACACAGATACGCAGTATTTT. This codes for CASSPRISGENTDTQYF.

On this clone: The junction and the germline gene differ at one end; a read error may be behind it. This rearrangement joins TRBV6-6 to TRBJ2-3, with 12 positions matching TRBD1. Per the germline V gene, CDR1 is MNHNY and CDR2 is SVGAGI (reference sequence). CDR3 length: 15 amino acids. CDR3 protein: CASSTGQGAMGQILF. CDR3 DNA sequence: TGTGCCAGCAGTACGGGACAGGGGGCAATGGGCCAAATCTTGTTT.

The V call is TRBV10-3, the J call TRBJ2-1, with TRBD1 identical over 8 bases. V was clipped by 5 bases and J by 2 bases; unmatched bases: 5. The CDR3 runs to 15 residues. Germline lookup yields CDR1 ENHRY and CDR2 SYGVKD. CDR3 in DNA: TGTGCCATCAGTTACGGGACAGGTCCCTACAATGAGCAGTTCTTC. It yields the protein CAISYGTGPYNEQFF.

The gene calls are TRBV19 and TRBJ2-2; 8 bases are a match to TRBD2. CDR1 is LNHDA, CDR2 SQIVND, per germline (reference sequence). This CDR3 spans 16 amino acids. Trimming cost V 4 bases and J 5 bases; bases outside gene matches: 9. Written as DNA, the CDR3 is TGTGCCAGTAGTACCTCCGGGACTAGAGTTACCGGGGAGCTGTTTTTT. It yields the protein CASSTSGTRVTGELFF.

The gene calls are TRBV5-4 and TRBJ1-2; 7 positions agree with TRBD1. CDR1 is SGHNT, CDR2 YYREEE, per germline (reference sequence). V was pared by 5 bases and J by 6 bases, with 7 bases of the junction left unmatched. The CDR3 totals 13 residues. The CDR3 DNA is TGTGCCAGCAGACGGGACAGCGGCCATGGCTACACCTTC. It is translated as CASRRDSGHGYTF.

A note on this clone: This CDR3 is also generated by other DNA sequences in the sample. This sequence joins TRBV6-6 and TRBJ2-3; 7 positions match TRBD1. V lost 4 bases, J lost 6 bases, and 1 base stayed unmatched. The V gene's germline CDR1 is MNHNY and CDR2 SVGAGI (reference sequence). This CDR3 is 12 amino acids long. This chain's CDR3 is CASSSRGDTQYF. The CDR3 DNA sequence: TGTGCCAGCAGTTCCAGGGGGGATACGCAGTATTTT.

The V gene is TRBV7-3, the J gene TRBJ1-1, with TRBD1 matching over 9 bases. Germline-derived CDR1 and CDR2 are SGHTA and FQGTGA. J was trimmed by 4 bases and V by 3 bases; bases with no gene match: 6. The CDR3 has 15 residues. DNA for the CDR3: TGTGCCAGCAGCTTGGGACAGGGTGTCGGCACTGAAGCTTTCTTT. Protein product: CASSLGQGVGTEAFF.

The genes are TRBV2 and TRBJ2-1; D remains unclear. The germline gives CDR1 SNHLY, CDR2 FYNNEI. Trimming removed 1 base at V and 11 bases at J, with 9 bases between. The CDR3 consists of 12 residues. The chain's CDR3 is CASSEGRLQQFF. The CDR3 DNA is TGTGCCAGCAGTGAAGGTAGGCTTCAGCAGTTCTTC. Using reference TRBV2 and TRBJ2-1 for the parts outside the CDR3, the full variable domain is EPEVTQTPSHQVTQMGQEVILRCVPISNHLYFYWYRQILGQKVEFLVSFYNNEISEKSEIFDDQFSVERPDGSNFTLKIRSTKLEDSAMYFCASSEGRLQQFFGPGTRLTVL.

The chain carries TRBV5-6 and TRBJ2-1; D call uncertain. The CDR3 extends over 15 amino acids. The germline V gene encodes CDR1 SGHDT and CDR2 YYEEEE. V gave up 0 bases and J gave up 6 bases, with 13 bases separating them. The CDR3 loop is CASSLAPFFTNEQFF. In DNA, the CDR3 is TGTGCCAGCAGCTTGGCTCCATTTTTCACCAATGAGCAGTTCTTC.

The chain joins TRBV10-3 to TRBJ2-7; 9 bases line up with TRBD2. Unmatched junction bases numbered 7, after V lost 6 bases and J lost 1 base. The length of the CDR3 is 15 residues. Germline assignment: CDR1 ENHRY and CDR2 SYGVKD. CDR3: CAIRTRLADSYEQYF. The CDR3 region has the DNA TGTGCCATCAGGACCCGACTAGCGGATTCCTACGAGCAGTACTTC.

Comments on this clone: The same CDR3 can be traced to other DNA sequences in this sample. The chain recombines TRBV7-3 with TRBJ2-3; D remains ambiguous. Per germline, CDR1 SGHTA and CDR2 FQGTGA. V dropped 5 bases and J dropped 2 bases, with 14 bases sitting between them. This CDR3 contains 15 residues. The chain's CDR3 is CASSPGLAATDTQYF. The DNA for the CDR3 is TGTGCCAGCAGCCCCGGGCTCGCAGCCACAGATACGCAGTATTTT.

In DNA, the CDR3 is TGTGCCAGCACCCGGGGCCTAAAAGTCCTGAACACTGAAGCTTTCTTT. This gives the protein CASTRGLKVLNTEAFF. The V and J genes are TRBV27 and TRBJ1-1; D may be TRBD1 (5 bases). With 7 bases removed from V and 0 bases from J, the gap between germline ends came to 18 bases. This CDR3 is 16 amino acids long. Germline V gene sequence: CDR1 MNHEY, CDR2 SMNVEV (reference sequence).

The chain is built from TRBV29-1 and TRBJ1-1; 8 nucleotides line up with TRBD1. V was clipped by 5 bases and J by 1 base; unmatched bases: 12. The CDR3 sequence is 16 residues long. The germline gives CDR1 SQVTM, CDR2 ANQGSEA. The CDR3 here is CSVNTGTGHPNTEAFF. The CDR3 region has the DNA TGCAGCGTTAATACCGGGACAGGCCATCCGAACACTGAAGCTTTCTTT. The whole variable domain, filled in from reference TRBV29-1 and TRBJ1-1, reads SAVISQKPSRDICQRGTSLTIQCQVDSQVTMMFWYRQQPGQSLTLIATANQGSEATYESGFVIDKFPISRPNLTFSTLTVSNMSPEDSSIYLCSVNTGTGHPNTEAFFGQGTRLTVV.

The genes are TRBV9 and TRBJ1-4, with 9 bases matching TRBD1. This CDR3 has 18 residues. V was clipped by 5 bases and J by 3 bases; unmatched bases: 14. Germline V gene lookup returns CDR1 SGDLS and CDR2 YYNGEE. The DNA of the CDR3 is TGTGCCAGCAGTAAAGCCGGGACAGGGAGAGGGGCTAATGAAAAACTGTTTTTT. Protein product: CASSKAGTGRGANEKLFF.